This is a list of T cell receptor beta chains from one sample in a study of shared clonotypes between healthy human individuals. Clones were sequenced by immunoSEQ multiplex PCR, and TCRdb holds only the in-frame ones, with some missing. This table holds 450,000 to 500,000 clones, less than 80% found once. Sequences were obtained from PBMCs. The receptor source for this set is a woman between 40 and 50 years old in good health. Some clones in this sample may be carry-over from other donors' samples. The CDR3 runs from the conserved cysteine through the conserved F or W. The D gene is left open where the match is weak. Where a row states a size, it is once, few, many or the class of an expanded clone; other rows omit it.

d_gene: TRBD1
abundance: .
j_gene: TRBJ1-1
v_gene: TRBV7-2
CDR3nt: TGTGCCAGCAGCCCCTGGGGGACAGGGCAGAACACTGAAGCTTTCTTT
CDR3aa: CASSPWGTGQNTEAFF

d_gene: TRBD2
abundance: .
j_gene: TRBJ2-1
v_gene: TRBV19
CDR3nt: TGTGCCAGTAGTATTCGACTAGCGGGAGTGGATGAGCAGTTCTTC
CDR3aa: CASSIRLAGVDEQFF

d_gene: .
abundance: .
j_gene: TRBJ2-1
v_gene: TRBV5-4
CDR3nt: TGTGCCAGCAGCTTGTCGGCCTACAATGAGCAGTTCTTC
CDR3aa: CASSLSAYNEQFF

d_gene: .
abundance: once
j_gene: TRBJ2-1
v_gene: TRBV5-1
CDR3nt: TGCGCCAGCAGCTTGGCCTTTCAGACTAGGGGTGAGCAGTTCTTC
CDR3aa: CASSLAFQTRGEQFF

d_gene: .
abundance: .
j_gene: TRBJ2-5
v_gene: TRBV27
CDR3nt: TGTGCCAGCTCCCGGGAGCGGGAAGAGACCCAGTACTTC
CDR3aa: CASSREREETQYF

d_gene: .
abundance: .
j_gene: TRBJ1-1
v_gene: TRBV5-1
CDR3nt: TGCGCCAGCAGCCTGAAGATTAGGGGTCGGTTGAACACTGAAGCTTTCTTT
CDR3aa: CASSLKIRGRLNTEAFF

d_gene: .
abundance: .
j_gene: TRBJ1-2
v_gene: TRBV2
CDR3nt: TGTGCCAGCAGTGAAGTCTTAGGGGCCGGCCCCTATGGCTACACCTTC
CDR3aa: CASSEVLGAGPYGYTF

d_gene: TRBD1
abundance: .
j_gene: TRBJ2-6
v_gene: TRBV29-1
CDR3nt: TGCAGCGGAGGACAGGGGGAACCCTCTGGGGCCAACGTCCTGACTTTC
CDR3aa: CSGGQGEPSGANVLTF

d_gene: .
abundance: .
j_gene: TRBJ1-4
v_gene: TRBV19
CDR3nt: TGTGCCAGTAGTATAGAGGAGGTACCCAAGGGAAAACTGTTTTTT
CDR3aa: CASSIEEVPKGKLFF

d_gene: TRBD1
abundance: .
j_gene: TRBJ1-4
v_gene: TRBV19
CDR3nt: TGTGCCAGTAGTGCTGTTCGGACAGGGAGATCAACTAATGAAAAACTGTTTTTT
CDR3aa: CASSAVRTGRSTNEKLFF

d_gene: .
abundance: .
j_gene: TRBJ1-5
v_gene: TRBV7-9
CDR3nt: TGTGCCAGCAGCTTAGACATTGGGAGTCAGCCCCAGCATTTT
CDR3aa: CASSLDIGSQPQHF

d_gene: TRBD2
abundance: many
j_gene: TRBJ2-1
v_gene: TRBV15
CDR3nt: TGTGCCACCAGCAGAGATGCAGGACTAGTGGGTGAGCAGTTCTTC
CDR3aa: CATSRDAGLVGEQFF

d_gene: .
abundance: .
j_gene: TRBJ2-3
v_gene: TRBV5-1
CDR3nt: TGCGCCAGCAGCTTGGAAGGTGCGAGGGGTACAGATACGCAGTATTTT
CDR3aa: CASSLEGARGTDTQYF

d_gene: .
abundance: .
j_gene: TRBJ2-1
v_gene: TRBV28
CDR3nt: TGTGCCAGCAGTTTGCATTTAATGGCGGGTACAGGCGAGTTCTTC
CDR3aa: CASSLHLMAGTGEFF

d_gene: .
abundance: .
j_gene: TRBJ2-7
v_gene: TRBV6-1
CDR3nt: TGTGCCAGCAGTGAAACAGCGTCCTACGAGCAGTACTTC
CDR3aa: CASSETASYEQYF

d_gene: .
abundance: .
j_gene: TRBJ2-1
v_gene: TRBV5-1
CDR3nt: TGCGCCAGCAGCCTGGAGGGGAGAAGGGTCGATGAGCAGTTCTTC
CDR3aa: CASSLEGRRVDEQFF

d_gene: .
abundance: .
j_gene: TRBJ2-5
v_gene: TRBV7-2
CDR3nt: TGTGCCAGCAGCCCGCAACGCATCCGCTCACTGACCCAGTACTTC
CDR3aa: CASSPQRIRSLTQYF

d_gene: TRBD1
abundance: .
j_gene: TRBJ1-3
v_gene: TRBV5-4
CDR3nt: TGTGCCAGCAGCTCTCCGGGGACAGCTGGAAACACCATATATTTT
CDR3aa: CASSSPGTAGNTIYF

d_gene: .
abundance: .
j_gene: TRBJ1-2
v_gene: TRBV28
CDR3nt: TGTGCCAGCAGTGGTGAGAAGTTCTATGGCTACACCTTC
CDR3aa: CASSGEKFYGYTF

d_gene: .
abundance: once
j_gene: TRBJ1-1
v_gene: TRBV7-6
CDR3nt: TGTGCCAGCAGCTCAATCCAGGGTTCTCTAAAGTATGAAGCTTTCTTT
CDR3aa: CASSSIQGSLKYEAFF

d_gene: TRBD1
abundance: .
j_gene: TRBJ1-1
v_gene: TRBV29-1
CDR3nt: TGCAGCGTTCAGGGACAGCCGAACACTGAAGCTTTCTTT
CDR3aa: CSVQGQPNTEAFF

d_gene: TRBD1
abundance: .
j_gene: TRBJ2-2
v_gene: TRBV11-3
CDR3nt: TGTGCCAGCAGCTTAGGGACAGGGGAGACCGGGGAGCTGTTTTTT
CDR3aa: CASSLGTGETGELFF

d_gene: TRBD2
abundance: once
j_gene: TRBJ2-7
v_gene: TRBV11-2
CDR3nt: TGTGCCAGCAGTTGGATTAGCGGGAGCAGGTACGAGCAGTACTTC
CDR3aa: CASSWISGSRYEQYF

d_gene: .
abundance: .
j_gene: TRBJ2-5
v_gene: TRBV5-1
CDR3nt: TGCGCCAGCAGCTTGGCCGGAGGGGAGACCCAGTACTTC
CDR3aa: CASSLAGGETQYF

d_gene: TRBD2
abundance: .
j_gene: TRBJ2-1
v_gene: TRBV7-8
CDR3nt: TGTGCCAGCAGCTTAGGGAGGCCGGGACTAGCGACCTACAATGAGCAGTTCTTC
CDR3aa: CASSLGRPGLATYNEQFF

d_gene: TRBD2
abundance: .
j_gene: TRBJ2-3
v_gene: TRBV9
CDR3nt: TGTGCCAGCAGCGCCCGCCCCGGGACTAGCGGAAGCACAGATACGCAGTATTTT
CDR3aa: CASSARPGTSGSTDTQYF

d_gene: TRBD1
abundance: .
j_gene: TRBJ1-4
v_gene: TRBV6-6
CDR3nt: TGTGCCAGCAGTTACGGGACAGGGAATGAAAAACTGTTTTTT
CDR3aa: CASSYGTGNEKLFF

d_gene: .
abundance: .
j_gene: TRBJ2-7
v_gene: TRBV6-6
CDR3nt: TGTGCCGCCCGGGACTTAGCCTACGAGCAGTACTTC
CDR3aa: CAARDLAYEQYF

d_gene: .
abundance: .
j_gene: TRBJ2-5
v_gene: TRBV5-1
CDR3nt: TGCGCCAGCAGCTTGGGTACAGACCAAGAGACCCAGTACTTC
CDR3aa: CASSLGTDQETQYF

d_gene: .
abundance: .
j_gene: TRBJ2-3
v_gene: TRBV9
CDR3nt: TGTGCCAGCAGCGTATCTACTAGAAGCGCGGCAGATACGCAGTATTTT
CDR3aa: CASSVSTRSAADTQYF

d_gene: TRBD2
abundance: once
j_gene: TRBJ2-1
v_gene: TRBV30
CDR3nt: TGTGCCTGGAGTGGGGGACTAGCGGCCTACAATGAGCAGTTCTTC
CDR3aa: CAWSGGLAAYNEQFF

d_gene: .
abundance: .
j_gene: TRBJ2-7
v_gene: TRBV9
CDR3nt: TGTGCCAGCAGCGTAGGTAGAGGGTTCCACGAGCAGTACTTC
CDR3aa: CASSVGRGFHEQYF

d_gene: TRBD2
abundance: .
j_gene: TRBJ2-2
v_gene: TRBV27
CDR3nt: TGTGCCAGCAGTGATGGACTAGCGGGAGACACCGGGGAGCTGTTTTTT
CDR3aa: CASSDGLAGDTGELFF

d_gene: .
abundance: .
j_gene: TRBJ2-1
v_gene: TRBV12-2
CDR3nt: TGTGCAAGTCGCTCAGTTGGTAGTGACGACGATGAGCAGTTCTTC
CDR3aa: CASRSVGSDDDEQFF

d_gene: TRBD2
abundance: .
j_gene: TRBJ2-1
v_gene: TRBV4-3
CDR3nt: TGCGCCAGCAGCTACGGGAGGCGGGAGTACAATGAGCAGTTCTTC
CDR3aa: CASSYGRREYNEQFF

d_gene: .
abundance: .
j_gene: TRBJ2-3
v_gene: TRBV10-3
CDR3nt: TGTGCCATCAGTGAGTCGCGGGGGCGCACAGATACGCAGTATTTT
CDR3aa: CAISESRGRTDTQYF

d_gene: TRBD2
abundance: .
j_gene: TRBJ2-5
v_gene: TRBV28
CDR3nt: TGTGCCAGCAGGTCTGGCGGGAGGGGAGGAGAGACCCAGTACTTC
CDR3aa: CASRSGGRGGETQYF

d_gene: TRBD2
abundance: many
j_gene: TRBJ2-2
v_gene: TRBV5-1
CDR3nt: TGCGCCAGCAGCTTGTTAGCGGGAGAGTCCGGGGAGCTGTTTTTT
CDR3aa: CASSLLAGESGELFF

d_gene: TRBD2
abundance: .
j_gene: TRBJ2-5
v_gene: TRBV27
CDR3nt: TGTGCCACTAGGGTAGCGGGAGGGCTGAGAGAGACCCAGTACTTC
CDR3aa: CATRVAGGLRETQYF

d_gene: TRBD1
abundance: .
j_gene: TRBJ1-1
v_gene: TRBV28
CDR3nt: TGTGCCAGCAGTTTATGGAGGACAGGGAAAAACACTGAAGCTTTCTTT
CDR3aa: CASSLWRTGKNTEAFF

d_gene: TRBD2
abundance: .
j_gene: TRBJ2-1
v_gene: TRBV15
CDR3nt: TGTGCCACCAGCAGAGAAGCGGGAGGGCCAGATGAGCAGTTCTTC
CDR3aa: CATSREAGGPDEQFF